Below are 18 T cell receptor beta chains sequenced from a single sample in a study of cytomegalovirus exposure and HLA in healthy donors. PCR employed 60 Vbeta and 13 Jbeta primers. Data came from immunoSEQ multiplex PCR; TCRdb stores just in-frame clones and leaves some out. In the table there are 100,000 to 150,000 clones, roughly a tenth of which are singletons. Material: PBMCs. The receptors come from a woman aged 18-35 years in good health and CMV-seropositive.

This sequence joins TRBV10-3 and TRBJ2-5; the match to TRBD1 covers 10 bases. The V segment lost 5 bases and the J segment 5 bases; nucleotides outside the gene matches: 8. The CDR3 covers 15 residues. Germline lookup yields CDR1 ENHRY and CDR2 SYGVKD. This chain's CDR3 is CAISPGQGLVETQYF. CDR3 sequence (DNA): TGTGCCATCAGTCCGGGACAGGGGCTGGTGGAGACCCAGTACTTC.

This clone came up a few times. The chain employs TRBV30 and TRBJ1-2, with no clear D. The CDR3 has 14 residues. Germline V gene data show CDR1 as GTSNPN and CDR2 as SVGIG (reference sequence). Trimming removed 2 bases at V and 4 bases at J, with 14 bases between. The CDR3 sequence is CAWSSHSLFYGYTF. Here the CDR3 DNA reads TGTGCCTGGAGTTCGCACAGCCTTTTCTATGGCTACACCTTC.

Remarks on this clone: No conserved phenylalanine or tryptophan is present at the end of the CDR3, so a read error is the likely explanation. This chain connects TRBV6-5 to TRBJ1-5; D gene ambiguous. Trimming took 6 bases from V and 7 from J, leaving 16 bases between them. Per the germline V gene, CDR1 is MNHEY and CDR2 is SVGAGI. The CDR3 is 14 amino acids. The CDR3 nucleotides read TGTGCCAGCAGGCCGATCGAGGGCGGCCAGCCCCAGCATCTT. Translated, it gives CASRPIEGGQPQHL.

The rearrangement uses TRBV7-6 and TRBJ1-1, with D perhaps TRBD1 (6 bases). The V end was cut by 5 bases, the J end by 5 bases, with 9 bases between. CDR1 and CDR2 (germline): SGHVS, FNYEAQ. CDR3 size: 12 residues. The CDR3: CASSPRGTEAFF. In DNA, the CDR3 is TGTGCCAGCAGCCCCAGGGGAACTGAAGCTTTCTTT.

This chain connects TRBV4-1 to TRBJ1-2; 9 bases fit TRBD1. This CDR3 contains 15 residues. Trimming took 3 bases from V and 4 from J; bases not matched to a gene: 6. The germline gives CDR1 MGHRA, CDR2 YSYEKL. The CDR3 bases are TGCGCCAGCAGCCACCCGGGACAGGGATCCTATGGCTACACCTTC. Residues: CASSHPGQGSYGYTF.

The V call is TRBV27, the J call TRBJ2-3; TRBD2 agrees at 9 bases. V was pared by 6 bases and J by 6 bases, with 4 bases of the junction left unmatched. This CDR3 has 13 amino acids. The germline gives CDR1 MNHEY, CDR2 SMNVEV (reference sequence). The CDR3, as DNA: TGTGCCAGCAGGTTAGCGGGAGCCGATACGCAGTATTTT. As protein: CASRLAGADTQYF.

This clone was seen only a few times. The chain has TRBV30 and TRBJ1-2, with D tentatively TRBD1 (6 bases). The CDR3 is made up of 14 amino acids. CDR1 and CDR2 (germline): GTSNPN, SVGIG (reference sequence). The ends were cut back, 8 bases at V and 4 bases at J, with 20 bases in the middle. CDR3 coding DNA: TGTGCCCGGAAGATTGAGGGGGATAGCTATGGCTACACCTTC. Amino acids: CARKIEGDSYGYTF.

V usage is TRBV18 and J usage is TRBJ1-2; D ambiguous. Per the germline V gene, CDR1 is KGHSH and CDR2 is LQKENI. The CDR3 consists of 12 residues. V lost 5 bases and J 3 bases, leaving 7 bases between the germline ends. The CDR3 bases are TGTGCCAGCTCATACATGGACTATGGCTACACCTTC. This sequence encodes CASSYMDYGYTF.

This clone was detected a few times. This chain links TRBV27 with TRBJ2-7; TRBD1 matches 8 bases. This CDR3 has 15 amino acids. Germline CDR1 and CDR2: MNHEY and SMNVEV (reference sequence). V lost 7 bases and J lost 6; bases outside the gene matches: 14. The CDR3 DNA is TGTGCCAGCACCCAGGGGGCTGGTGGGGTCGGCGAGCAGTACTTC. Amino acid sequence: CASTQGAGGVGEQYF.

This rearrangement joins TRBV11-2 to TRBJ2-7; D unresolved. The V end was cut by 2 bases, the J end by 0 bases, with 20 bases between. The CDR3 is 18 residues long. Germline V gene data show CDR1 as SGHAT and CDR2 as FQNNGV. In DNA form, the CDR3 reads TGTGCCAGCAGCTTATTAGGCCAGTCTCCGAGGAGCTCCTACGAGCAGTACTTC. This translates into CASSLLGQSPRSSYEQYF.

This clone was counted a few times. The CDR3 loop is CASSSDRDQPQHF. Here the CDR3 DNA reads TGTGCCAGCAGCTCGGACAGAGATCAGCCCCAGCATTTT. The chain recombines TRBV7-8 with TRBJ1-5; perhaps TRBD1 as D (6 bases). Trimming shortened V by 4 bases and J by 5 bases, and 9 bases separated the two germline ends. The CDR3 has 13 residues. Germline-derived CDR1 and CDR2 are SGHVS and FQNEAQ.

This clone was counted between two and nine times. The J gene is TRBJ2-2, the V gene TRBV6-5; 7 bases line up with TRBD1. J gave up 6 bases and V 7 bases, and 8 bases lay outside the gene matches. This CDR3 spans 14 amino acids. Per the germline V gene, CDR1 is MNHEY and CDR2 is SVGAGI. The CDR3 protein is CASNSQGGSGELFF. DNA for the CDR3: TGTGCCAGCAATTCACAAGGGGGCTCCGGGGAGCTGTTTTTT.

This clone was counted only a few times. The CDR3 loop is CASSQVRSARNIQYF. The CDR3 DNA reads TGTGCCAGCAGCCAGGTCCGGAGTGCGAGGAACATTCAGTACTTC. The rearrangement links TRBV4-2 to TRBJ2-4; D unresolved. In germline, CDR1 is LGHNA, CDR2 YNFKEQ. CDR3 length: 15 residues. Trimming cost V 3 bases and J 7 bases, with 16 bases left between them.

There are a few counts of this clone. The chain recombines TRBV7-3 with TRBJ2-5, with no clear D. In germline, CDR1 is SGHTA, CDR2 FQGTGA. The CDR3 runs 15 residues. V gave up 1 base and J gave up 4 bases, with 13 bases separating them. This CDR3 reads CASSLSSTTRETQYF. In nucleotides, the CDR3 is TGTGCCAGCAGCTTAAGTTCCACAACCCGAGAGACCCAGTACTTC.

This clone was counted between two and nine times. The CDR3: CASSPNSGSLYEQYF. The CDR3 bases are TGTGCCAGCTCACCTAATAGCGGGAGCCTCTACGAGCAGTACTTC. The chain uses TRBV18 and TRBJ2-7; 9 bases line up with TRBD2. V shed 3 bases, J shed 3 bases, and the junction held 6 bases outside the gene matches. CDR3 size: 15 residues. Germline CDR1 and CDR2: KGHSH and LQKENI.

About this clone: One end of the junction is discordant with germline, which a read error may explain. The same CDR3 can be traced to other DNA sequences in this sample. V and J are TRBV6-1 and TRBJ1-5, with a tentative D call TRBD1 (6 bases). The germline gives CDR1 MNHNS, CDR2 SASEGT. The CDR3 extends over 14 amino acids. Written as DNA, the CDR3 is TGCGCCAGCACCGCGGGGGCCAGAGTTCAGCCCCAGCATTTT. Protein sequence: CASTAGARVQPQHF.

The genes are TRBV5-1 and TRBJ2-3; possibly TRBD2 for D (6 bases). The CDR3 sequence is 15 residues long. Deletions cut 4 bases from V and 0 bases from J, with 12 bases between. Germline loops: CDR1 SGHRS, CDR2 YFSETQ. CDR3 coding DNA: TGCGCCAGCAGCGATAGCGGTTCTAGCACAGATACGCAGTATTTT. Its protein is CASSDSGSSTDTQYF.

CDR3 bases: TGTGCCTGGAGTGTATTGGGAGCATCATATGGCTACACCTTC. Its protein is CAWSVLGASYGYTF. This chain links TRBV30 with TRBJ1-2; no clear D. The CDR3 consists of 14 residues. The germline V and J ends were trimmed by 0 bases and 5 bases, with 13 bases remaining between them. In germline, CDR1 is GTSNPN, CDR2 SVGIG (reference sequence).